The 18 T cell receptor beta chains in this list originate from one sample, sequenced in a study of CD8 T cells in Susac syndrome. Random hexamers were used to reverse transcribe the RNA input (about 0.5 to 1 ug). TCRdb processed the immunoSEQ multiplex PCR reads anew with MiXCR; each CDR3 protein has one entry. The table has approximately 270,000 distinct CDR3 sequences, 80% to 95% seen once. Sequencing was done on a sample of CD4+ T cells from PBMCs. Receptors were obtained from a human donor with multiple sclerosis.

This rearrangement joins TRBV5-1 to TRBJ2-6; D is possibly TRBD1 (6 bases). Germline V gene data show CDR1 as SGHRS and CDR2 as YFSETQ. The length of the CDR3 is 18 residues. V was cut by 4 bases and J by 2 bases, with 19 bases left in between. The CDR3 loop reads CASSLNGGLPPGANVLTF. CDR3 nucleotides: TGCGCCAGCAGCCTCAATGGGGGCCTACCTCCTGGGGCCAACGTCCTGACTTTC. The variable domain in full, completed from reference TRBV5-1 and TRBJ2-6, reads KAGVTQTPRYLIKTRGQQVTLSCSPISGHRSVSWYQQTPGQGLQFLFEYFSETQRNKGNFPGRFSGRQFSNSRSEMNVSTLELGDSALYLCASSLNGGLPPGANVLTFGAGSRLTVL.

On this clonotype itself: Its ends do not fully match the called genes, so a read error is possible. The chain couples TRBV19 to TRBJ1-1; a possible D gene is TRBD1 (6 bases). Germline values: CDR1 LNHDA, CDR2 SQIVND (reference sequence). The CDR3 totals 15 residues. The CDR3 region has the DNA TGTGCCAGTAGCATAGTCCTCAGGGGTGTCACTGAAGCTTTCTTT. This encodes CASSIVLRGVTEAFF.

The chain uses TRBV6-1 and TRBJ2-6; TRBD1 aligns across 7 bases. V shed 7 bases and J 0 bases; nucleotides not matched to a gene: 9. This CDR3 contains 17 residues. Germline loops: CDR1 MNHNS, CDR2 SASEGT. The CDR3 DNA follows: TGTGCCAGCACCCGGGACAGTATCGACTCTGGGGCCAACGTCCTGACTTTC. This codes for CASTRDSIDSGANVLTF.

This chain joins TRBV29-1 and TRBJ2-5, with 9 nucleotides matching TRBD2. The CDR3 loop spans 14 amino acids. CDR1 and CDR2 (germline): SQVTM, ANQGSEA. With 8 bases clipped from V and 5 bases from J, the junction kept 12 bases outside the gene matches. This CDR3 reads CSYAREGLMETQYF. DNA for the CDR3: TGCAGCTACGCGCGGGAGGGCCTTATGGAGACCCAGTACTTC.

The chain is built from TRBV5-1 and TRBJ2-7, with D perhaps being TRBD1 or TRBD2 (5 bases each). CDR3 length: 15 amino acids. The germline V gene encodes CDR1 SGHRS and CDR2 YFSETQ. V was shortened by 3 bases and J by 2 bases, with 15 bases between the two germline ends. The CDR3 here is CASSSTGRPAYEQYF. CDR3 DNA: TGCGCCAGCAGCTCTACGGGACGGCCTGCCTACGAGCAGTACTTC.

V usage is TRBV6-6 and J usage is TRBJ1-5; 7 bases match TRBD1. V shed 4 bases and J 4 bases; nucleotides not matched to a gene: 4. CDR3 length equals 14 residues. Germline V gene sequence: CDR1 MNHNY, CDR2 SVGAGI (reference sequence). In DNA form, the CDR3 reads TGTGCCAGCAGTTGGGGCAGGGGGAATCAGCCCCAGCATTTT. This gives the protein CASSWGRGNQPQHF.

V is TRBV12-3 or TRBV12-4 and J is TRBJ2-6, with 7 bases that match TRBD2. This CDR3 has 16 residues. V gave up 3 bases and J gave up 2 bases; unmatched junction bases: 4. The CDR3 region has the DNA TGTGCCAGCAGTTTCCAGGGAGGGGCTGGGGCCAACGTCCTGACTTTC. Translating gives CASSFQGGAGANVLTF.

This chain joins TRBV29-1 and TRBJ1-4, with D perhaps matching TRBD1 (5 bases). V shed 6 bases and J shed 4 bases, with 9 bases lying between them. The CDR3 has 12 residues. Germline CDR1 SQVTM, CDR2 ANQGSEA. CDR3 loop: CSVGQDNEKLFF. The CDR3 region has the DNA TGCAGCGTAGGACAAGATAATGAAAAACTGTTTTTT.

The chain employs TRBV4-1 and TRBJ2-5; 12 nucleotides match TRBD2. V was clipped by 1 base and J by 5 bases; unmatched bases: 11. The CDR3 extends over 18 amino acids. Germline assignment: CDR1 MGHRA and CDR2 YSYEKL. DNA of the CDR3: TGCGCCAGCAGCCAAGTGGGGGGCGGACTAGCGGGGAGTGAGACCCAGTACTTC. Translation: CASSQVGGGLAGSETQYF.

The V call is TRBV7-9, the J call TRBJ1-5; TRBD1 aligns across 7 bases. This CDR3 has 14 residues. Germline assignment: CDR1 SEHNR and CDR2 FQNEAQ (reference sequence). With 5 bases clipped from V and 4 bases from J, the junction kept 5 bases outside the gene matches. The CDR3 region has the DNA TGTGCCAGCAGCCCCCGGGACAGTAATCAGCCCCAGCATTTT. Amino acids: CASSPRDSNQPQHF.

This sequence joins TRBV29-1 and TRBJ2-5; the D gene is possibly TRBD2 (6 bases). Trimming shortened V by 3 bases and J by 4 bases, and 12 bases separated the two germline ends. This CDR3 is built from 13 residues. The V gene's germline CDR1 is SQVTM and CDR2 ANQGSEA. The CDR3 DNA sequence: TGCAGCGTTGAGAACCAGGGACTAGAGACCCAGTACTTC. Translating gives CSVENQGLETQYF.

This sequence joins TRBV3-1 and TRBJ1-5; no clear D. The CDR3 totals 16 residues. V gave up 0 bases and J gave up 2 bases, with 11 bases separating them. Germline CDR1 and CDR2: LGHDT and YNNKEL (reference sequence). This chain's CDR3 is CASSQDSRGGNQPQHF. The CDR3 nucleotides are TGTGCCAGCAGCCAAGACAGTCGCGGGGGCAATCAGCCCCAGCATTTT. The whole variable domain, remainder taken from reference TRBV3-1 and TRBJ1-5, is DTAVSQTPKYLVTQMGNDKSIKCEQNLGHDTMYWYKQDSKKFLKIMFSYNNKELIINETVPNRFSPKSPDKAHLNLHINSLELGDSAVYFCASSQDSRGGNQPQHFGDGTRLSIL.

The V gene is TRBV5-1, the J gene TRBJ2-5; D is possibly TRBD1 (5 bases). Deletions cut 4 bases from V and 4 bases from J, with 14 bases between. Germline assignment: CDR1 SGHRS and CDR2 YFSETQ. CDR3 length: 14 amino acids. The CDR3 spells CASSGLIGVETQYF. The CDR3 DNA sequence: TGCGCCAGCAGCGGCTTGATAGGGGTAGAGACCCAGTACTTC.

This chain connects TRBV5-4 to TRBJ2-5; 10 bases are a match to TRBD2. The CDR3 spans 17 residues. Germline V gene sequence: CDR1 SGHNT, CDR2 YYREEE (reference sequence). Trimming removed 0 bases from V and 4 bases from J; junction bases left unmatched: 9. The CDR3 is CASSLGSSGRAGETQYF. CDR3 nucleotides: TGTGCCAGCAGCTTGGGGTCGAGCGGGAGGGCCGGAGAGACCCAGTACTTC.

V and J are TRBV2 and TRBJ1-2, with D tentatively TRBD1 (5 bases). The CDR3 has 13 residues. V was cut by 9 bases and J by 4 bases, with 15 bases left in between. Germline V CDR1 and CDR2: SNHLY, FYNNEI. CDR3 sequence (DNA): TGTGCCAGTTTACCCGACAGCCTCTATGGCTACACCTTC. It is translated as CASLPDSLYGYTF.

This chain's CDR3 is CASSLALGSGADTQYF. In nucleotides, the CDR3 is TGCGCCAGCAGCTTGGCCCTAGGGAGTGGGGCAGATACGCAGTATTTT. J is TRBJ2-3 and V is TRBV5-1, with D perhaps TRBD2 (5 bases). The CDR3 is 16 amino acids. Between the trimmed V and J ends, which lost 0 bases and 4 bases, there was a span of 15 bases. In germline, CDR1 is SGHRS, CDR2 YFSETQ.

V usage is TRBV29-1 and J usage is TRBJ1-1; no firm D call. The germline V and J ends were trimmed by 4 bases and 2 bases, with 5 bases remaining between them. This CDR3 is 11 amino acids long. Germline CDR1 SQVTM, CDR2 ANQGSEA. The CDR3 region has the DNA TGCAGCGTTGTCCGAAACACTGAAGCTTTCTTT. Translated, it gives CSVVRNTEAFF.

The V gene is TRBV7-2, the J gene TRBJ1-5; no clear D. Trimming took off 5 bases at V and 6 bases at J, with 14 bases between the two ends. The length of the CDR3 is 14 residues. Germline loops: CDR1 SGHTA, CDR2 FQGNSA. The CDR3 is CASSPTLGGQPQHF. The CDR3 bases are TGTGCCAGCAGCCCCACATTGGGCGGTCAGCCCCAGCATTTT.